This passage covers 7 T cell receptor beta chains from one sample sequenced in a study of T-cell memory formation after mild COVID-19. One entry per CDR3 protein, called by TCRdb with MiXCR from the 5' RACE reads. Of some 130,000 distinct CDR3 sequences in the sample, less than 6.5% were seen once. The sample taken for sequencing was PBMCs or a T cell subset sorted from them (not recorded which). These receptors originate from an adult woman who had mild COVID-19 (a few samples of this study predate the infection). Cell type and time point are not known.

The chain uses TRBV18 and TRBJ2-7; possibly TRBD1 or TRBD2 for D (6 bases each). Germline assignment: CDR1 KGHSH and CDR2 LQKENI. The CDR3 consists of 14 residues. Trimming removed 3 bases at V and 0 bases at J, with 9 bases between. The CDR3 bases are TGTGCCAGCTCACCTCCGGGGGCCTCCTACGAGCAGTACTTC. This sequence encodes CASSPPGASYEQYF.

This clonotype occurred a few times. The chain uses TRBV19 and TRBJ1-5; 8 nucleotides agree with TRBD1. This CDR3 spans 15 amino acids. Germline assignment: CDR1 LNHDA and CDR2 SQIVND (reference sequence). V lost 6 bases to trimming and J lost 0 bases; unmatched junction nucleotides: 4. The chain's CDR3 is CASSGTGISNQPQHF. In nucleotides, the CDR3 is TGTGCCAGTAGCGGGACAGGTATTAGCAATCAGCCCCAGCATTTT.

This clonotype was seen repeatedly, ten times or more. V is TRBV20-1 and J is TRBJ1-6; D is undetermined. CDR3 size: 16 residues. The germline gives CDR1 DFQATT, CDR2 SNEGSKA (reference sequence). V was trimmed by 1 base and J by 0 bases, leaving 10 bases between them. DNA for the CDR3: TGCAGTGCTAGAGCTCTCCCGAGCTCCTATAATTCACCCCTCCACTTT. It translates to CSARALPSSYNSPLHF.

The sample holds a few counts of this clonotype. V usage is TRBV30 and J usage is TRBJ2-7, with 7 nucleotides matching TRBD1. V lost 2 bases and J lost 2; bases outside the gene matches: 6. The CDR3 consists of 14 residues. Germline lookup yields CDR1 GTSNPN and CDR2 SVGIG (reference sequence). Written as DNA, the CDR3 is TGTGCCTGGAGTCGGGACAGCCCTACCTACGAGCAGTACTTC. Translating gives CAWSRDSPTYEQYF. Together with reference TRBV30 and TRBJ2-7, the CDR3 gives the full variable domain: SQTIHQWPATLVQPVGSPLSLECTVEGTSNPNLYWYRQAAGRGLQLLFYSVGIGQISSEVPQNLSASRPQDRQFILSSKKLLLSDSGFYLCAWSRDSPTYEQYFGPGTRLTVT.

The rearrangement uses TRBV10-3 and TRBJ1-1, with no clear D. V lost 3 bases and J 5 bases, leaving 10 bases between the germline ends. This CDR3 spans 13 amino acids. The V gene's germline CDR1 is ENHRY and CDR2 SYGVKD. The CDR3 spells CAISDRVGTEAFF. The CDR3 DNA is TGTGCCATCAGTGATCGGGTGGGAACTGAAGCTTTCTTT.

The table lists this clonotype with many counts. V and J are TRBV7-9 and TRBJ1-5; no clear D. Germline loops: CDR1 SEHNR, CDR2 FQNEAQ (reference sequence). Trimming cost V 1 base and J 5 bases, with 3 bases left between them. The CDR3 is made up of 12 amino acids. The CDR3 region is CASSLDHQPQHF. The DNA for the CDR3 is TGTGCCAGCAGCTTAGACCATCAGCCCCAGCATTTT.

This clonotype was seen a few times. The chain joins TRBV20-1 to TRBJ1-1; D is undetermined. The germline V gene encodes CDR1 DFQATT and CDR2 SNEGSKA (reference sequence). V was trimmed by 2 bases and J by 2 bases, leaving 15 bases between them. The CDR3 runs to 15 residues. For the CDR3, the DNA is TGCAGTGCTAGATCTGGAGCCGTAGGCAACACTGAAGCTTTCTTT. Translation gives CSARSGAVGNTEAFF.